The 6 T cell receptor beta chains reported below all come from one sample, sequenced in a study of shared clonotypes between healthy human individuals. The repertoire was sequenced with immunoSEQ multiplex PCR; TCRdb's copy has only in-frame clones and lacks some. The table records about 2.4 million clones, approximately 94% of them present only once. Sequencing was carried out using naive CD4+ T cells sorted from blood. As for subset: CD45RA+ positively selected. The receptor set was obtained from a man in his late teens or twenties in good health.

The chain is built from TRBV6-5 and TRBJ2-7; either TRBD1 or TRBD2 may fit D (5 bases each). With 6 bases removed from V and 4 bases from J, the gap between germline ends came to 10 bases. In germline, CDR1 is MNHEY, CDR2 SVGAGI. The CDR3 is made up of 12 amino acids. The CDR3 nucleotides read TGTGCCAGCAGACGGGGCCAATACGAGCAGTACTTC. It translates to CASRRGQYEQYF.

The CDR3 sequence is CASSIGVAGPTGELFF. The CDR3, as DNA: TGTGCCAGTAGTATAGGAGTTGCGGGACCCACCGGGGAGCTGTTTTTT. The chain combines TRBV19 with TRBJ2-2; maybe TRBD2 (6 bases). The V end was cut by 1 base, the J end by 4 bases, with 13 bases between. CDR1 is LNHDA, CDR2 SQIVND, per germline (reference sequence). This CDR3 contains 16 residues.

The CDR3 DNA reads TGTGCCAGCATGACCGGGACTAGCGGGGGTAGGCAGTTCTTC. Translation gives CASMTGTSGGRQFF. The chain combines TRBV6-5 with TRBJ2-1; 14 bases agree with TRBD2. This CDR3 comprises 14 residues. V lost 7 bases to trimming and J lost 12 bases; unmatched junction nucleotides: 8. Germline lookup yields CDR1 MNHEY and CDR2 SVGAGI.

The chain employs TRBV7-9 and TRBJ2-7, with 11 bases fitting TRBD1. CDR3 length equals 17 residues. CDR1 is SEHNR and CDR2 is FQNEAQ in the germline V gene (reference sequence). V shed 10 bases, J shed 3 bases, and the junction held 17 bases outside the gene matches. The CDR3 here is CATGFSGQGVLNYEQYF. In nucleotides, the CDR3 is TGTGCCACAGGTTTTTCGGGACAGGGGGTCCTTAACTACGAGCAGTACTTC.

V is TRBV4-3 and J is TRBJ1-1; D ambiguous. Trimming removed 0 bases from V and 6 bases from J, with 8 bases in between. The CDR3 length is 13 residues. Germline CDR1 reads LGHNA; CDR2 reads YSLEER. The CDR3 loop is CASSQDRRAEAFF. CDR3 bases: TGCGCCAGCAGCCAAGATAGGCGGGCTGAAGCTTTCTTT.

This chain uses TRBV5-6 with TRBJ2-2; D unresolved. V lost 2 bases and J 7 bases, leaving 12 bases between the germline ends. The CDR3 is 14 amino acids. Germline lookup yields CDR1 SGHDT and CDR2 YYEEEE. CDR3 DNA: TGTGCCAGCAGCTTTCCCCGAAATTTCGGGGAGCTGTTTTTT. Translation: CASSFPRNFGELFF. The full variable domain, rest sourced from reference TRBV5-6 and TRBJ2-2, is DAGVTQSPTHLIKTRGQQVTLRCSPKSGHDTVSWYQQALGQGPQFIFQYYEEEERQRGNFPDRFSGHQFPNYSSELNVNALLLGDSALYLCASSFPRNFGELFFGEGSRLTVL.